This T cell receptor beta chain was sequenced in a study of cytomegalovirus exposure and HLA in healthy donors. Study-wide results and caveats: Presence/absence analyses treated sequencing depth as roughly uniform across donors.

J was trimmed by 10 bases and V by 3 bases; bases with no gene match: 14. Germline CDR1 is MGHDK and CDR2 is SYGVNS. The length of the CDR3 is 17 residues. Worth noting for this clone: Its antigen is unknown.

13 Jbeta primers and 60 Vbeta primers were used for the PCR. Clones were read by immunoSEQ multiplex PCR, and TCRdb kept only the in-frame ones, dropping some. The table shows tens of thousands of clones, with 55% to 75% occurring only once. Sequenced input: PBMCs. The clonotype originates from a woman aged 35 to 49 in good health and CMV-seropositive. The chain carries TRBV25-1 and TRBJ1-6; 8 nucleotides align to TRBD1. The CDR3 sequence is CASSELDRGVRGSPLHF. The DNA of the CDR3 is TGTGCCAGCAGTGAGTTAGACAGGGGAGTCAGAGGGTCACCCCTCCACTTT.